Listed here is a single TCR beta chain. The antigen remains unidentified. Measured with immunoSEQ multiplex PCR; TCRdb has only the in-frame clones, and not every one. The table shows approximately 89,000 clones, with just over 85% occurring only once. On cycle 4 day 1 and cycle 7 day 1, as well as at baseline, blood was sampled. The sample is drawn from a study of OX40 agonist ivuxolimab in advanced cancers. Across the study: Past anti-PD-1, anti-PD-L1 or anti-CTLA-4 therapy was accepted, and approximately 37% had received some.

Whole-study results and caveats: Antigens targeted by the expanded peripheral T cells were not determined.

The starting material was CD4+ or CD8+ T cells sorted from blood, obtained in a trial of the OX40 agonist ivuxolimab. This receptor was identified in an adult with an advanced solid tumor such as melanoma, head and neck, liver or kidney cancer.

CDR3 loop: CASSPRWAPETEAFF. The CDR3 nucleotides read TGCGCCAGCAGTCCGCGGTGGGCGCCGGAAACTGAAGCTTTCTTT. The chain couples TRBV5-1 to TRBJ1-1; D is uncertain. V was clipped by 5 bases and J by 5 bases, with 19 bases between them. In germline, CDR1 is SGHRS, CDR2 YFSETQ. This CDR3 comprises 15 residues.